Listed below are T cell receptor beta chains from one sample, sequenced in a study of cytomegalovirus exposure and HLA in healthy donors. Produced via immunoSEQ multiplex PCR; TCRdb's table is partial and in-frame only. The table shows tens of thousands of clones, with roughly two thirds occurring only once. The material sequenced was PBMCs. The receptors were sampled from a woman younger than 45 in good health and CMV-seronegative. The CDR3 runs from the conserved cysteine through the conserved F or W. The order of the fields is clone size, D gene, J gene, V gene, CDR3 DNA, CDR3 protein. A D gene is named only where the DNA matches it firmly. Some rows have no size entry. The others give once, few or many, or a class for an expanded clone.

few TRBD2 TRBJ2-5 TRBV5-1 TGCGCCAGCAACCCCAGCGGGGTAGGAGAGACCCAGTACTTC CASNPSGVGETQYF
. TRBD1 TRBJ2-5 TRBV7-3 TGTGCCAGCAGCTTAAGACAGGGCGGGGAGACCCAGTACTTC CASSLRQGGETQYF
. . TRBJ1-4 TRBV10-3 TGTGCCATCGGCGGGAGGGGCCCTAATGAAAAACTGTTTTTT CAIGGRGPNEKLFF
. . TRBJ1-2 TRBV7-2 TGTGCCAGCAGCTTAGGCAGGGACAACGGCTACACCTTC CASSLGRDNGYTF
once . TRBJ2-7 TRBV7-8 TGTGCCAGCAGCCAGTCTAGTATAGGGGGCTACGAGCAGTACTTC CASSQSSIGGYEQYF
. TRBD1 TRBJ1-2 TRBV28 TGTGCCAGCAGTTGGGACAGGGGCTATGGCTACACCTTC CASSWDRGYGYTF
. TRBD2 TRBJ2-1 TRBV4-3 TGCGCCAGCAGCCGAAGTCTGCTAGGGACTATAAACAATGAGCAGTTCTTC CASSRSLLGTINNEQFF
. . TRBJ2-7 TRBV4-3 TGCGCCAGCAGCCTCTACACAGCCTACGAGCAGTACTTC CASSLYTAYEQYF
. . TRBJ1-2 TRBV28 TGTGCCAGCAGTATCGACAGCGCTGGATATGGCTACACCTTC CASSIDSAGYGYTF
. TRBD1 TRBJ2-2 TRBV2 TGTGCCAGCAGTTTACAGGGGCCAGGGGGCTCCGGGGAGCTGTTTTTT CASSLQGPGGSGELFF
few TRBD1 TRBJ1-1 TRBV27 TGTGCCAGCGGTCGACAGGGGGTAGGCACTGAAGCTTTCTTT CASGRQGVGTEAFF
. . TRBJ2-5 TRBV4-1 TGCGCCAGCAGCCAAGCGAACAGGGTGGAGACCCAGTACTTC CASSQANRVETQYF
. . TRBJ2-7 TRBV7-3 TGTGCCAGCAGCTTAGGGGCGGGGAACGAGCAGTACTTC CASSLGAGNEQYF
. . TRBJ1-4 TRBV9 TGTGCCAGCAGCGTAGTGGGCGACGGTGAAAAACTGTTTTTT CASSVVGDGEKLFF
. . TRBJ1-2 TRBV2 TGTGCCAGCAGTGAAGTTGGAGGTCTTGGCTACACCTTC CASSEVGGLGYTF
few TRBD2 TRBJ2-3 TRBV28 TGTGCCAGTGCCGGGGGGGCTATTGATACGCAGTATTTT CASAGGAIDTQYF
. TRBD2 TRBJ2-7 TRBV6-1 TGTGCCATCAGTAAAGGGACTAGCGGGAGCTCCTACGAGCAGTACTTC CAISKGTSGSSYEQYF
. TRBD2 TRBJ2-3 TRBV10-3 TGTGCCATCAGTGTAGCGGGGGACAAAGATACGCAGTATTTT CAISVAGDKDTQYF
. TRBD1 TRBJ1-5 TRBV7-9 TGTGCCAGCAGCTCGGGACAGGGCAATCAGCCCCAGCATTTT CASSSGQGNQPQHF
. TRBD1 TRBJ2-7 TRBV7-9 TGTGCCAGCAGCTTACCCGGACAGGAATCCCTCTCCGAGCAGTACTTC CASSLPGQESLSEQYF
. . TRBJ2-7 TRBV7-2 TGTGCCAGCAGCTTCGGGGTGAAATCCTACGAGCAGTACTTC CASSFGVKSYEQYF
once . TRBJ2-3 TRBV28 TGTGCCAGCAGTTTTTTAGGACAGGAGGGTTCAGATACGCAGTATTTT CASSFLGQEGSDTQYF
few . TRBJ1-1 TRBV19 TGTGCCAGTAGTGCAGGGTTGGGCACTGAAGCTTTCTTT CASSAGLGTEAFF
. TRBD1 TRBJ1-1 TRBV7-9 TGTTCCAGCAGCCACCCCCGGGACAGGGGCGTGAACACTAAAGCTTTCTTT CSSSHPRDRGVNTKAFF
. TRBD1 TRBJ2-2 TRBV6-5 TGTGCCAGCAGTTACGCGACAGGGGGAGGCGGGGAGCTGTTTTTT CASSYATGGGGELFF
. . TRBJ1-2 TRBV28 TGTGCCAGCAGAGCCGAGTATGGCTACACCTTC CASRAEYGYTF
. . TRBJ2-1 TRBV7-8 TGTGCCAGCAGCTCCCTCAGGGGAAGCGATGAGCAGTTCTTC CASSSLRGSDEQFF
few TRBD1 TRBJ2-7 TRBV4-1 TGCGCCAGCAGCCAAAGGACAGGGTACGAGCAGTACTTC CASSQRTGYEQYF
. . TRBJ2-1 TRBV5-4 TGTGCCAGCAGAGGGGACAATGAGCAGTTCTTC CASRGDNEQFF
. . TRBJ2-2 TRBV7-9 TGTGCCAGCAGTTCCACGCGCGCGAACACCGGGGAGCTGTTTTTT CASSSTRANTGELFF
. . TRBJ1-1 TRBV5-4 TGTGCCAGCAGCTTGGCCGAACGGACTGAAGCTTTCTTT CASSLAERTEAFF
. . TRBJ2-7 TRBV28 TGTGCCAGCAATATCGGGGGTTTTTTAACCTACGAGCAGTACTTC CASNIGGFLTYEQYF
. . TRBJ2-6 TRBV6-5 TGTGCCAGCCGTACACCCTCTGGGGCCAACGTCCTGACTTTC CASRTPSGANVLTF
. . TRBJ2-3 TRBV5-1 TGCGCCAGCAGCTTCGAGAGTCAGGGGACAGATACGCAGTATTTT CASSFESQGTDTQYF
. TRBD1 TRBJ2-7 TRBV27 TGTGCCAGCAGTTTAATTCCGGGACAGGGGGAGTACGAGCAGTACTTC CASSLIPGQGEYEQYF
. TRBD2 TRBJ2-5 TRBV7-6 TGTGCCAGCAGCTTCCTAGAGCGGACTAGCGGGATCCAAGAGACCCAGTACTTC CASSFLERTSGIQETQYF
. . TRBJ1-4 TRBV21-1 TGTGCCAGCAGCAGGGGGGAAGAGGAAAAACTGTTTTTT CASSRGEEEKLFF
. TRBD2 TRBJ2-7 TRBV13 TGTGCCAGCAGCCCGGCGGGACTAGCGGTCTCCTACGAGCAGTACTTC CASSPAGLAVSYEQYF
once . TRBJ1-4 TRBV10-3 TGTGCCATCAGTGATTCACAGCATAATGAAAAACTGTTTTTT CAISDSQHNEKLFF
once . TRBJ2-2 TRBV7-7 TGTGCCAGCAGCCCTAGGAGGGGTAACGCCGGGGAGCTGTTTTTT CASSPRRGNAGELFF
. TRBD1 TRBJ1-1 TRBV30 TGTGCCTGGAGGCAGGGACAGGGGATTGCTGAAGCTTTCTTT CAWRQGQGIAEAFF
once TRBD1 TRBJ1-3 TRBV18 TGTGCCAGCTCACCCGGGACAGGCTCTGGAAACACCATATATTTT CASSPGTGSGNTIYF
. TRBD1 TRBJ2-3 TRBV28 TGTGCCAGCAGGGACAGGCGTTTGAGCACAGATACGCAGTATTTT CASRDRRLSTDTQYF
. . TRBJ1-3 TRBV5-6 TGTGCCAGCAGCTTGGCCGGTCGGGACATTGGAAACACCATATATTTT CASSLAGRDIGNTIYF
few TRBD1 TRBJ1-5 TRBV5-6 TGTGCCAGCAGCTTGGGGACAGGGATCTCTCAGCCCCAGCATTTT CASSLGTGISQPQHF
few . TRBJ1-1 TRBV5-4 TGCGCCAGCAGCCCGGACACCCTGAACACTGAAGCTTTCTTT CASSPDTLNTEAFF
. . TRBJ1-1 TRBV19 TGTGCCAGTAGTATAGATGTATTCCAGGGGCGGAGGTATGAAGCTTTCTTT CASSIDVFQGRRYEAFF
. . TRBJ1-1 TRBV29-1 TGCAGCGTCCATAGAAGGGGGGGGAACACTGAAGCTTTCTTT CSVHRRGGNTEAFF
. . TRBJ1-5 TRBV7-3 TGTGCCAGCAGCCTAAAGGGGGAGGGGTTCGTGGTCGGCAATCAGCCCCAGCATTTT CASSLKGEGFVVGNQPQHF
few TRBD1 TRBJ2-1 TRBV4-1 TGCGCCAGCAGCCAAGAACAGGGACAGTACAATGAGCAGTTCTTC CASSQEQGQYNEQFF
. . TRBJ1-5 TRBV10-3 TGTGCCATCAGTGACGGGTCGAGTATTCAGCCCCAGCATTTT CAISDGSSIQPQHF
once . TRBJ1-6 TRBV5-1 TGCGCCAGCAGCCCTGGTCGGCAGGGGAATTCACCCCTCCACTTT CASSPGRQGNSPLHF
. TRBD1 TRBJ2-5 TRBV5-8 TGTGCCAGCAGCTTGGGAGGGGGCTGGATGGAGACCCAGTACTTC CASSLGGGWMETQYF
. . TRBJ2-2 TRBV30 TGTGCCTGGAGTGTACTCGTGCCCGGGGAGCTGTTTTTT CAWSVLVPGELFF
. . TRBJ1-1 TRBV7-9 TGTGCCAGCAGCTTACGGAGTCCTGAAGCTTTCTTT CASSLRSPEAFF
. . TRBJ2-7 TRBV30 TGTGCCTGGAGGAGGAGCTCCTACGAGCAGTACTTC CAWRRSSYEQYF
few . TRBJ2-6 TRBV5-5 TGTGCCAGCAATCGGGGAAGCTCTGGGGCCAACGTCCTGACTTTC CASNRGSSGANVLTF